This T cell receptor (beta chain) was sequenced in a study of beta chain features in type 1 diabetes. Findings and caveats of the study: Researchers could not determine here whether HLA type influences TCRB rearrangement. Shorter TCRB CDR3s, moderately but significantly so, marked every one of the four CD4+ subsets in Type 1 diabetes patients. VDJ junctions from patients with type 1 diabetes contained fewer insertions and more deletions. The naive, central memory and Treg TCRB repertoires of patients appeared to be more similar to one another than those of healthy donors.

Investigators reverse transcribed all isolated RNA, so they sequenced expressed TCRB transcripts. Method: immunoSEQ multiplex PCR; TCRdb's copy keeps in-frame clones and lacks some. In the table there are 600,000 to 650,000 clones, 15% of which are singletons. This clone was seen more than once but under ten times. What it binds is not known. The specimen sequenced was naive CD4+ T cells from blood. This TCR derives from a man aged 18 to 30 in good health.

CDR3 loop: CASSEGEQPQHF. DNA of the CDR3: TGTGCCAGCAGTGAGGGGGAGCAGCCCCAGCATTTT. The rearrangement uses TRBV25-1 and TRBJ1-5, with TRBD1 as a possible D gene (5 bases). The V and J ends lost 3 bases and 7 bases respectively, with 7 bases between them. The CDR3 length is 12 residues. From germline, CDR1 is MGHDK and CDR2 SYGVNS.